This TCR beta chain was observed in a study of cytomegalovirus exposure and HLA in healthy donors. Per germline, CDR1 LNHDA and CDR2 SQIVND (reference sequence). The V gene end was trimmed by 5 bases and the J gene end by 8 bases; junction bases not matched to a gene: 17. The length of the CDR3 is 16 residues. Study findings and constraints: In vitro work confirmed that a few CMV-associated chains recognize CMV antigens. For cytomegalovirus status, the classifier reportedly gave diagnoses with high specificity and sensitivity.

The validation cohort, a group of around 130 subjects, included the donors and was separate from the roughly 720-subject first cohort. The assay was immunoSEQ multiplex PCR, and TCRdb's table has in-frame clones only and misses some. The table lists about 120,000 clones, 70% to 90% of them singletons. Concerning this clone itself: Its antigen is undetermined.

Input material: PBMCs. The receptor's source is a woman younger than 45 in good health and CMV-seronegative. J is TRBJ1-2 and V is TRBV19; 7 nucleotides match TRBD1. In nucleotides, the CDR3 is TGTGCCAGTAGTCCGACAGGGCGGCCACGGGTCGGCGGCTACACCTTC. This sequence encodes CASSPTGRPRVGGYTF. The full variable domain, completed using reference TRBV19 and TRBJ1-2, is DGGITQSPKYLFRKEGQNVTLSCEQNLNHDAMYWYRQDPGQGLRLIYYSQIVNDFQKGDIAEGYSVSREKKESFPLTVTSAQKNPTAFYLCASSPTGRPRVGGYTFGSGTRLTVV.